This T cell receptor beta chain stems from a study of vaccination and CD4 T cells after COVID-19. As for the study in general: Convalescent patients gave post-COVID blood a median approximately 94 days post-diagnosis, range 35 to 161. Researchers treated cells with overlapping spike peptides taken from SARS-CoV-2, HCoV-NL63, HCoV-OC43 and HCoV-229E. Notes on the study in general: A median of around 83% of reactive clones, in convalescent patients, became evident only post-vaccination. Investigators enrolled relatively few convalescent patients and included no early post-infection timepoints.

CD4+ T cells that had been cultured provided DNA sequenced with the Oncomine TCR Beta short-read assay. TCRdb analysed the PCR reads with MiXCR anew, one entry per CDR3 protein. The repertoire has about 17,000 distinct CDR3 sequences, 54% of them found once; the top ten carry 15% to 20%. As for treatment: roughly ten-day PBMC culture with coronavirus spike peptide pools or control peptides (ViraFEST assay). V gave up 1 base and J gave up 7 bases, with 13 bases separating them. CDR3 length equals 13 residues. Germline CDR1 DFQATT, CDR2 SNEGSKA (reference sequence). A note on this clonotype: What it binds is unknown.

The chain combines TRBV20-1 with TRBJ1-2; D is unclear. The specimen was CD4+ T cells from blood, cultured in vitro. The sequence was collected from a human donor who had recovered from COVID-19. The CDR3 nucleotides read TGCAGTGCTAGAGTTGGGCAAGTCGGTGGCTACACCTTC. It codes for CSARVGQVGGYTF.